This entry lists 14 T cell receptor beta chains sequenced from one sample in a study of T cell changes during pregnancy in multiple sclerosis. The protocol was immunoSEQ multiplex PCR, while the TCRdb copy is restricted to in-frame clones and leaves out a portion. Of about 38,000 clones listed, approximately 91% are singletons. The sequencing used CD8+ T cells from peripheral blood mononuclear cells, collected after pregnancy. These TCRs come from a female donor with multiple sclerosis, enrolled in a pregnancy study.

The chain links TRBV13 to TRBJ2-7, with 8 bases that match TRBD1. From germline, CDR1 is PRHDT and CDR2 FYEKMQ (reference sequence). The CDR3 is made up of 14 amino acids. V lost 5 bases, J lost 1 base, and 4 bases stayed unmatched. The CDR3 DNA reads as TGTGCCAGCAGCCACAGGGGGGAATCCTACGAGCAGTACTTC. This sequence encodes CASSHRGESYEQYF. Together with reference TRBV13 and TRBJ2-7, the CDR3 gives the full variable domain: AAGVIQSPRHLIKEKRETATLKCYPIPRHDTVYWYQQGPGQDPQFLISFYEKMQSDKGSIPDRFSAQQFSDYHSELNMSSLELGDSALYFCASSHRGESYEQYFGPGTRLTVT.

The J gene is TRBJ1-2, the V gene TRBV6-5; no clear D. The CDR3 is 13 residues long. The germline V gene encodes CDR1 MNHEY and CDR2 SVGAGI. V was pared by 2 bases and J by 0 bases, with 4 bases between. CDR3 loop: CASSYIANYGYTF. The CDR3 nucleotides are TGTGCCAGCAGTTACATCGCTAACTATGGCTACACCTTC.

The chain recombines TRBV9 with TRBJ1-1; possible D gene TRBD1, 6 bases. The V gene's germline CDR1 is SGDLS and CDR2 YYNGEE. The CDR3 spans 14 residues. The V end lost 0 bases, the J end lost 2 bases, and 8 bases lay between the germline ends. The DNA of the CDR3 is TGTGCCAGCAGCGTAGTGACAGGTAACACTGAAGCTTTCTTT. This encodes CASSVVTGNTEAFF.

The rearrangement links TRBV2 to TRBJ1-1; D unresolved. CDR1 and CDR2 (germline): SNHLY, FYNNEI. The CDR3 is 12 amino acids. With 3 bases removed from V and 8 bases from J, the gap between germline ends came to 10 bases. The CDR3 DNA is TGTGCCAGCAGTGAGAGTCCGCGGGAAGCTTTCTTT. Amino acid sequence: CASSESPREAFF.

The chain is built from TRBV4-1 and TRBJ2-1, with 10 bases fitting TRBD1. Germline V lookup: CDR1 MGHRA, CDR2 YSYEKL. With V trimmed by 4 bases and J by 9 bases, 9 bases remained unmatched. CDR3 length: 15 amino acids. Here the CDR3 reads CASSLPGQGRVEQFF. The DNA for the CDR3 is TGCGCCAGCAGCCTGCCGGGACAGGGGAGGGTTGAGCAGTTCTTC.

V usage is TRBV6-5 and J usage is TRBJ1-1; 7 positions agree with TRBD1. CDR3 length: 16 amino acids. Trimming removed 2 bases from V and 0 bases from J; junction bases left unmatched: 6. The germline V gene encodes CDR1 MNHEY and CDR2 SVGAGI. The CDR3 sequence is CASSYAQGNLNTEAFF. The CDR3 nucleotides are TGTGCCAGCAGTTACGCACAGGGGAATCTGAACACTGAAGCTTTCTTT.

The V and J genes are TRBV10-3 and TRBJ2-7; 13 bases are shared with TRBD2. The CDR3 covers 16 residues. J gave up 7 bases and V 2 bases, and 8 bases lay outside the gene matches. Germline-derived CDR1 and CDR2 are ENHRY and SYGVKD. In DNA form, the CDR3 reads TGTGCCATCAGTGAGACTAGCGGGAGGGATCCTCGGGAGCAGTACTTC. This codes for CAISETSGRDPREQYF.

The gene calls are TRBV2 and TRBJ1-6, with a weak D call TRBD1 (5 bases). Per germline, CDR1 SNHLY and CDR2 FYNNEI. V shed 3 bases and J shed 5 bases, with 5 bases lying between them. The CDR3 consists of 13 residues. CDR3: CASSETDNSPLHF. CDR3 sequence (DNA): TGTGCCAGCAGTGAGACAGATAATTCACCCCTCCACTTT.

The chain employs TRBV4-1 and TRBJ2-1, with 8 bases matching TRBD2. The CDR3 totals 17 residues. The V gene's germline CDR1 is MGHRA and CDR2 YSYEKL. V was clipped by 4 bases and J by 9 bases; unmatched bases: 17. The CDR3 DNA reads as TGCGCCAGCAGCCCCGCGGGTGGGAGCGGGAGTAACGGTGAGCAGTTCTTC. Translation gives CASSPAGGSGSNGEQFF.

V and J are TRBV7-9 and TRBJ2-7; D unresolved. CDR3 length equals 13 residues. V was pared by 6 bases and J by 0 bases, with 9 bases between. Germline V gives CDR1 SEHNR, CDR2 FQNEAQ (reference sequence). CDR3 nucleotide sequence: TGTGCCAGCAGATCAGGTTCCTCCTACGAGCAGTACTTC. This codes for CASRSGSSYEQYF.

This clone has only one observation. This rearrangement joins TRBV27 to TRBJ2-7; perhaps TRBD1 as D (6 bases). The CDR3 is 14 residues long. With 0 bases removed from V and 1 base from J, the gap between germline ends came to 7 bases. Germline CDR1 reads MNHEY; CDR2 reads SMNVEV (reference sequence). In DNA, the CDR3 is TGTGCCAGCAGTTTATCTGGACAGTCCTACGAGCAGTACTTC. Amino acid sequence: CASSLSGQSYEQYF.

The rearrangement uses TRBV4-1 and TRBJ2-1, with TRBD2 matching over 11 bases. The CDR3 extends over 18 amino acids. Germline V gene data show CDR1 as MGHRA and CDR2 as YSYEKL. Losses at the gene ends were 6 bases for V and 0 bases for J; bases not matched to a gene: 10. CDR3 nucleotide sequence: TGCGCCAGCAGTTCCGGGACTAGCGGCCTTAGCTCCTACAATGAGCAGTTCTTC. This codes for CASSSGTSGLSSYNEQFF.

J is TRBJ1-5 and V is TRBV5-8; TRBD1 agrees at 10 bases. Germline CDR1 SGHTS, CDR2 YDEGEE. V was pared by 3 bases and J by 6 bases, with 3 bases of the junction left unmatched. The CDR3 runs to 14 residues. The CDR3 DNA sequence: TGTGCCAGCAGCTCAAGGACAGGGGGTCAGCCCCAGCATTTT. Translating gives CASSSRTGGQPQHF.

The chain links TRBV19 to TRBJ1-1; D possibly corresponds to TRBD1 (5 bases). The V and J ends lost 2 bases and 8 bases respectively, with 15 bases between them. The germline V gene has CDR1 LNHDA and CDR2 SQIVND (reference sequence). CDR3 length equals 14 residues. CDR3 in amino acids: CASSIPGTGREAFF. The DNA for the CDR3 is TGTGCCAGTAGTATACCCGGAACAGGCCGGGAAGCTTTCTTT.